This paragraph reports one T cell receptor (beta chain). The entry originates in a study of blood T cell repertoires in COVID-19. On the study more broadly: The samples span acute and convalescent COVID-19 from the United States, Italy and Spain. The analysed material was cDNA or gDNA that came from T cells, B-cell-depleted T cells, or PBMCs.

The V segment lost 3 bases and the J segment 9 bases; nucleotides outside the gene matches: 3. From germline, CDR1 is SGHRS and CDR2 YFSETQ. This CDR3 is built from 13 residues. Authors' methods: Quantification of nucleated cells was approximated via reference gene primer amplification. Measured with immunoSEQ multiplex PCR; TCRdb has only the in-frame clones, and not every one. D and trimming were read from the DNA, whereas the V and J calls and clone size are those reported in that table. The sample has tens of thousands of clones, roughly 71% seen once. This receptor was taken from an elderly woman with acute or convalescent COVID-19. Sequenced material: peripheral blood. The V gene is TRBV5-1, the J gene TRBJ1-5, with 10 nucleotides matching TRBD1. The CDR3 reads CASSSGQGLPQHF. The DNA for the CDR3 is TGCGCCAGCAGCTCGGGACAGGGGCTGCCCCAGCATTTT.